This T cell receptor beta chain was retrieved from a study of shared clonotypes between healthy human individuals (dated by TCRdb to 2020 to 2021). General notes on the study: Three men and two women, aged 18 to 49 years, made up the cohort. Between about 0.94 and 8.9 billion PBMCs per donor were obtained by leukapheresis. To increase sequencing depth and limit assay-specific biases, different laboratories used diverse techniques to prepare libraries and sequence TCR repertoires. Blood TCR repertoires of about 5 healthy adults were deeply sequenced to estimate repertoire size and the extent of clonotype sharing between individuals. Overall study results and their limits: Sampling was restricted to blood, and TCR repertoires in tissue are likely to differ from TCR repertoires in blood. Because the study included a small number of donors, the genetic and exposure-history diversity represented was limited. Pairwise subsampling indicated that sequencing depth was expected to affect the degree of clonotype sharing among donors.

TCR CDR3 regions were amplified from genomic DNA by multiplex PCR using the deep immunoSEQ assay. Extracted genomic DNA from each cell subset was spread evenly across all wells of several immunoSEQ 96-well plates, with each plate serving as a replicate. For unsorted PBMC, approximately 300 ng of genomic DNA, equivalent to around 33,000 T cell genomes, went into each replicate PCR. Ten immunoSEQ deep assay plates were used to sequence unsorted PBMC genomic DNA. The purified libraries were quantified using a Qubit 3.0 fluorometer, sized with a Bioanalyzer 2100, and then quantified again using the KAPA Library Quantification kit. Every immunoSEQ 96-well plate was sequenced on a dedicated single-read 150-cycle Illumina NextSeq 550 flow cell. The paper's data handling went like this. Because only junctional sequences without quality scores were contained in the immunoSEQ output, filtering matching that applied to full-length reads could not be performed. To assign V/J genes and CDR3, sequences were annotated using PyIR, a Python wrapper for IgBLAST v1.9, with IMGT germline references. Reads were removed for weak V/J assignments (E-value above 1e-6), missing CDR3, stop codons, out-of-frame junctions, or ambiguous translated residues. V3J clonotypes were defined as sequences sharing the same inferred V gene, J gene, and CDR3 amino acid sequence. Percentage overlap between repertoires was calculated by dividing the number of shared unique clonotypes by the size of the smaller repertoire. Three approaches were used to assess repertoire richness: RTK rarefaction, the Chao1 estimator, and Recon v2.1 estimates of unobserved clonotypes. The table was pulled from immuneACCESS by TCRdb, which kept in-frame rearrangements only. Such tables lose some clones; where checked, under half of the loss comes from unresolved V genes, and the rest has no known cause. The V and J calls and clone size were taken over from that table, and D and trimming were inferred from the DNA. The table for this sample lists fewer than 650,000 clones; less than 80% of them were counted only once. The ten largest clones capture roughly 13% of the sample.

As encoded in the germline V gene, CDR1 is SNHLY while CDR2 is FYNNEI. From cysteine to phenylalanine, the CDR3 is 13 amino acids long. The only DNA kept is the CDR3, 39 bases in frame from the first base. Trimming accounts for 7 bases at V and 3 bases at J, while the number of junction bases matched to no gene is 1. In the case of this clone: No cognate antigen has been identified for it. Per-base qualities were not stored, and no clone one base away is much larger.

Donors were healthy HIV-negative adults with no recently reported acute infections or vaccinations. Only Caucasian adults living in Nashville, Tennessee, USA were represented among the donors. In the unsorted samples, tens of millions of PBMCs were counted, and genomic DNA was extracted using the QIAamp DNA Blood Mini kit. After blood collection by leukapheresis, PBMCs were isolated using Ficoll-Histopaque density gradient centrifugation and then cryopreserved in the vapor phase of liquid nitrogen. The sequencing sample was made of PBMCs. This receptor was identified in a woman in her thirties or forties in good health. Some clones in this sample may be carry-over from other donors' samples. Recombination joined TRBV2 with TRBJ2-7, with TRBD2 identical over 12 junction bases. CDR3 sequence: CASKTSGSYEQYF. At the DNA level, the sequence is TGTGCCAGCAAGACTAGCGGGAGCTACGAGCAGTACTTC.